What follows is one T cell receptor (beta chain) and its context. Germline assignment: CDR1 SGHTA and CDR2 FQGNSA. Deletions cut 0 bases from V and 3 bases from J, with 18 bases between. The CDR3 runs 18 residues. This sample is drawn from a study of blood T cell repertoires in COVID-19. Study-level background: Both acute and convalescent COVID-19 samples were obtained from the United States, Italy and Spain. Nucleic acid was either cDNA or gDNA, and it came from T cells, B-cell-depleted T cells, or PBMCs.

Authors' analysis steps: Cell counts per sample came from amplifying reference gene primers. Repertoires were generated with immunoSEQ multiplex PCR, while TCRdb's copy carries only in-frame clones and drops some. Clonal size and the V and J genes are those of that table, whereas D and trimming came from the DNA. The repertoire includes 100,000 to 140,000 clones, about 80% of them detected once, and about 4.5% sits in the top ten. The V and J genes are TRBV7-2 and TRBJ2-4; D is perhaps TRBD2 (6 bases). This clonotype originated in an older man with acute or convalescent COVID-19. Sequencing used peripheral blood. The CDR3 loop reads CASSLALQGGVFKNIQYF. The CDR3 DNA is TGTGCCAGCAGCTTAGCGCTCCAAGGAGGGGTATTCAAAAACATTCAGTACTTC. Full variable domain (rest looked up from reference TRBV7-2 and TRBJ2-4): GAGVSQSPSNKVTEKGKDVELRCDPISGHTALYWYRQSLGQGLEFLIYFQGNSAPDKSGLPSDRFSAERTGGSVSTLTIQRTQQEDSAVYLCASSLALQGGVFKNIQYFGAGTRLSVL.